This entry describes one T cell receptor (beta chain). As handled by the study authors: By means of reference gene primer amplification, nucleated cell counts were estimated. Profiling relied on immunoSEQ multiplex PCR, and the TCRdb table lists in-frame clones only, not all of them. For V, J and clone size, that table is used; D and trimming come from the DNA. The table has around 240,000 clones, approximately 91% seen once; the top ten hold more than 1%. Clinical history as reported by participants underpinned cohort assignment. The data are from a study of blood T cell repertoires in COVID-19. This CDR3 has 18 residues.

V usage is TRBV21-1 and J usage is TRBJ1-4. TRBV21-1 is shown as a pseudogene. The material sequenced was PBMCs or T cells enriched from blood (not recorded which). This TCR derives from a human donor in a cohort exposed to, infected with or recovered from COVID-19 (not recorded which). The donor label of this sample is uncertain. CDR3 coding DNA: TGTGCCAGCAACCCCTGGAGGGCACAATCGACAACTAATGAAAAACTGTTTTTT. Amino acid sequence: CASNPWRAQSTTNEKLFF.